This T cell receptor beta chain was documented in a study of T cell changes during pregnancy in multiple sclerosis. Clones were sequenced by immunoSEQ multiplex PCR, and TCRdb holds only the in-frame ones, with some missing. The repertoire holds tens of thousands of clones, with more than 80% as singletons. There are 15 residues in the CDR3. Germline CDR1 MNHEY, CDR2 SVGAGI. J lost 2 bases, V lost 5 bases, and 4 bases had no gene match. The rearrangement joins TRBV6-5 to TRBJ1-2; TRBD1 matches 11 bases. This TCR derives from a female donor with multiple sclerosis, enrolled in a pregnancy study. This specimen was CD4+ T cells from peripheral blood mononuclear cells, taken before pregnancy. The CDR3 is CASSRTGGANYGYTF. CDR3 nucleotide sequence: TGTGCCAGCAGTAGGACAGGGGGCGCCAACTATGGCTACACCTTC.